This T cell receptor beta chain was recorded in a study of T cells expressing NK-cell markers. The CDR3 runs to 20 residues. CDR1 and CDR2 from the germline V gene are LNHNV and YYDKDF (reference sequence). TCRdb reprocessed the 5' RACE reads, keeping one entry per CDR3 protein, no DNA. Its table lists some 410,000 distinct CDR3 sequences. The receptor comes from a woman between 18 and 75 years old in good health. The chain employs TRBV15 and TRBJ2-1; the D call of TRBD1 rests on TCRdb alone, since no DNA is present to check it. Sequenced sample: blood T cells: a sorted CD56 or NKG2C T cell subset, CD4+ or CD8+ T cells, or bulk PBMC T cells (not recorded which). This chain's CDR3 is CATSRDDRDREWVSGTEQFF.